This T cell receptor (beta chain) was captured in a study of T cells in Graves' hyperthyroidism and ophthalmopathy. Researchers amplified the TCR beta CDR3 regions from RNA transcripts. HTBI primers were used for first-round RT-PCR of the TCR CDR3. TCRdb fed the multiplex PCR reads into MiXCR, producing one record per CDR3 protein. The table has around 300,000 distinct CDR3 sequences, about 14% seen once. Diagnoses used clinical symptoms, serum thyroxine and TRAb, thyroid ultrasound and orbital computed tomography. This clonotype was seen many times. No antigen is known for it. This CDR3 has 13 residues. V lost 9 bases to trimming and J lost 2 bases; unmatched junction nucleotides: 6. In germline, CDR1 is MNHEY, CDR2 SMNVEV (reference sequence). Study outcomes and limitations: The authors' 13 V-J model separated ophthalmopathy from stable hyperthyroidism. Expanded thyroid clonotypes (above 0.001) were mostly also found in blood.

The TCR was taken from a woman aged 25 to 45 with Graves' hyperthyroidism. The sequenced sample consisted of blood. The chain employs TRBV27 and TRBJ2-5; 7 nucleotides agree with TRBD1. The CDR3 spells CASRQGRQETQYF. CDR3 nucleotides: TGTGCCAGTCGACAGGGACGGCAAGAGACCCAGTACTTC.